This T cell receptor (beta chain) is drawn from a study of graft-versus-host responses after intestinal transplantation. About the study: Every one of the recipients received anti-thymocyte globulin induction and afterwards took tacrolimus and steroids for around 3 years. Study findings and constraints: The marrow of recipients harbored GvH clones, and ileum or blood showed some of them first. Across patients carrying graft-donor T cell macrochimerism, allografts held high graft-versus-host to host-versus-graft clonal ratios. Early post-transplant HvG declines showed an association with peak circulating GvH clone levels.

Sequenced by immunoSEQ multiplex PCR; TCRdb stores in-frame clones only, minus some. The profile covers about 97,000 clones, with 92% appearing a single time and approximately 0.069% taken by the ten largest. The V segment lost 0 bases and the J segment 4 bases; nucleotides outside the gene matches: 5. CDR3 length: 16 amino acids. Germline CDR1 and CDR2: PRHDT and FYEKMQ (reference sequence). In regard to this clone: Its antigen is currently unknown.

The sequence was collected from a human donor who was the organ donor for an intestinal transplant. Source: unstimulated CD8+ T cells sorted from spleen or lymph node cells, taken before transplant. The chain couples TRBV13 to TRBJ2-3, with 9 bases that match TRBD2. Here the CDR3 DNA reads TGTGCCAGCAGCTTAGGTGGCGGGAGGGCGTCAGATACGCAGTATTTT. Translating it yields CASSLGGGRASDTQYF.